The 24 T cell receptor beta chains below come from one sample, sequenced in a study of regulatory T cells in long-lasting Graves disease (dated by TCRdb to the early 2020s). The sample's time point, from its label and the paper: newly diagnosed GD, antithyroid drugs for less than 3 months. For both TCR sequencing and RNA sequencing, RNA was extracted from PBMCs using TRIzol. The protocol used for the library was multiplex PCR. This sample was sequenced with an Illumina HiSeq 4000. iRepertoire HTBI primers and Arm-PCR amplification of CDR3 regions were used to construct TCR beta libraries. The public reads were reprocessed in TCRdb via fastp at Q25 and MiXCR, keeping in-frame beta chains. Each entry merges the rows of one CDR3 protein and shows their most common DNA and genes. Present in this sample are about 500,000 distinct CDR3 sequences, around 12% of which were seen just once. 8% to 10% of the sample belongs to the ten largest clones.

Separately, the same data were catalogued under a study of T cells in Graves' hyperthyroidism and ophthalmopathy.

The source was peripheral blood mononuclear cells (PBMCs), collected at new diagnosis, from a patient treated with antithyroid drugs. These receptors originate from a woman aged 25-40 years with Graves disease. Donor details come from another sample of the same person, matched by shared clones.

V usage is TRBV25-1 and J usage is TRBJ2-7; 8 bases match TRBD2. Trimming removed 4 bases from V and 2 bases from J; junction bases left unmatched: 10. From germline, CDR1 is MGHDK and CDR2 SYGVNS. This CDR3 spans 16 amino acids. CDR3 nucleotide sequence: TGTGCCAGCAGTGCCGGGACCAGCGGGGGTGCCTACGAGCAGTACTTC. Translation gives CASSAGTSGGAYEQYF.

The chain recombines TRBV20-1 with TRBJ1-5, with D tentatively TRBD1 (5 bases). Germline CDR1 reads DFQATT; CDR2 reads SNEGSKA (reference sequence). V gave up 5 bases and J gave up 9 bases, with 17 bases separating them. This CDR3 has 13 residues. The CDR3 reads CSAVDTSVGPQHF. CDR3 DNA sequence: TGCAGTGCTGTGGACACCTCCGTGGGGCCCCAGCATTTT.

The sample holds many counts of this clonotype. The V call is TRBV20-1, the J call TRBJ2-5, with D hard to call. The CDR3 has 13 amino acids. V was shortened by 3 bases and J by 0 bases, with 8 bases between the two germline ends. Germline V gene lookup returns CDR1 DFQATT and CDR2 SNEGSKA (reference sequence). CDR3 nucleotide sequence: TGCAGTGCTAGGGCTCCGAACCAAGAGACCCAGTACTTC. Amino acids: CSARAPNQETQYF.

This clonotype was observed at least ten times. The V call is TRBV7-7, the J call TRBJ2-5; TRBD1 might be the D (6 bases). Between the trimmed V and J ends, which lost 5 bases and 2 bases, there was a span of 9 bases. The germline CDR1 and CDR2 sequences are SSHAT and FNYEAQ (reference sequence). The CDR3 runs 13 residues. CDR3 protein: CASSRGWQETQYF. CDR3 coding DNA: TGTGCCAGCAGCAGGGGGTGGCAAGAGACCCAGTACTTC. Supplemented by reference TRBV7-7 and TRBJ2-5, the full variable domain reads GAGVSQSPRYKVTKRGQDVTLRCDPISSHATLYWYQQALGQGPEFLTYFNYEAQPDKSGLPSDRFSAERPEGSISTLTIQRTEQRDSAMYRCASSRGWQETQYFGPGTRLLVL.

The V and J genes are TRBV5-1 and TRBJ1-1; maybe TRBD1 (5 bases). Trimming shortened V by 0 bases and J by 0 bases, and 12 bases separated the two germline ends. Germline CDR1 is SGHRS and CDR2 is YFSETQ. The CDR3 extends over 16 amino acids. CDR3 nucleotides: TGCGCCAGCAGCTTGGAGTTAGGGGCCATGAACACTGAAGCTTTCTTT. Protein: CASSLELGAMNTEAFF.

This clonotype was recorded many times. V and J are TRBV12-3 or TRBV12-4 and TRBJ1-2; D remains ambiguous. V was clipped by 3 bases and J by 6 bases, with 11 bases between them. The CDR3 is 13 amino acids. The CDR3 region has the DNA TGTGCCAGCAGTTTCAACGCGGATGATGGCTACACCTTC. Its protein is CASSFNADDGYTF.

The table lists this clonotype with many counts. This sequence joins TRBV4-1 and TRBJ2-7; no definite D call. Per the germline V gene, CDR1 is MGHRA and CDR2 is YSYEKL. The CDR3 has 13 amino acids. V lost 6 bases and J lost 3, with 12 bases in between. CDR3 loop: CASSAQQNYEQYF. CDR3 nucleotide sequence: TGCGCCAGCAGTGCTCAACAGAACTACGAGCAGTACTTC.

The rearrangement links TRBV2 to TRBJ2-3; TRBD1 aligns across 8 bases. The junction had 4 bases not matched to a gene; V was cut back by 4 bases and J by 1 base. CDR3 length: 15 residues. Germline assignment: CDR1 SNHLY and CDR2 FYNNEI. CDR3 nucleotides: TGTGCCAGCAGTGTTGAGACAGGGGGCACAGATACGCAGTATTTT. Protein: CASSVETGGTDTQYF.

This clonotype has a handful of counts. The rearrangement joins TRBV20-1 to TRBJ2-3; D might be TRBD1 or TRBD2, each matching 5 bases. Germline assignment: CDR1 DFQATT and CDR2 SNEGSKA (reference sequence). This CDR3 region has 14 residues. V was pared by 7 bases and J by 0 bases, with 14 bases between. CDR3: CSVSWGGSTDTQYF. The DNA of the CDR3 is TGCAGTGTCTCCTGGGGCGGGAGCACAGATACGCAGTATTTT.

This clonotype was counted between two and nine times. The V gene is TRBV14, the J gene TRBJ2-7; the match to TRBD1 covers 7 bases. Germline V gives CDR1 SGHDN, CDR2 FVKESK. The CDR3 totals 16 residues. The trim removed 1 base at V and 1 base at J, leaving 7 bases unmatched. CDR3 sequence reads: CASSQGFRDSSYEQYF. The CDR3 nucleotides read TGTGCCAGCAGCCAAGGTTTCCGGGACAGTTCCTACGAGCAGTACTTC. The full variable domain, its missing parts supplied by reference TRBV14 and TRBJ2-7, is EAGVTQFPSHSVIEKGQTVTLRCDPISGHDNLYWYRRVMGKEIKFLLHFVKESKQDESGMPNNRFLAERTGGTYSTLKVQPAELEDSGVYFCASSQGFRDSSYEQYFGPGTRLTVT.

This clonotype was detected a few times. J is TRBJ2-1 and V is TRBV7-9, with TRBD1 identical over 9 bases. This CDR3 comprises 15 residues. The V and J ends lost 4 bases and 5 bases, in that order; junction bases with no gene match: 6. Germline V gives CDR1 SEHNR, CDR2 FQNEAQ (reference sequence). The CDR3 DNA follows: TGTGCCAGCAGCTCGGGACAGGGAAAAGACAATGAGCAGTTCTTC. This codes for CASSSGQGKDNEQFF.

This clonotype was found many times. The rearrangement links TRBV11-2 to TRBJ2-2; D unclear. Trimming took off 3 bases at V and 5 bases at J, with 7 bases between the two ends. Germline-derived CDR1 and CDR2 are SGHAT and FQNNGV. This CDR3 is 13 amino acids long. CDR3 nucleotide sequence: TGTGCCAGCAGCTTCGTAGGTACCGGGGAGCTGTTTTTT. Translating it yields CASSFVGTGELFF.

The chain joins TRBV4-3 to TRBJ2-1, with 9 bases matching TRBD1. Germline V lookup: CDR1 LGHNA, CDR2 YSLEER. Trimming at V came to 4 bases and at J to 6 bases, leaving 7 bases not matched to a gene. CDR3 size: 15 residues. The CDR3 here is CASSLGTGIPNEQFF. The DNA of the CDR3 is TGCGCCAGCAGCCTCGGGACAGGGATTCCCAATGAGCAGTTCTTC.

In this sample, this clonotype turned up many times. This chain connects TRBV2 to TRBJ1-3; D is ambiguous. This CDR3 spans 16 amino acids. V was clipped by 4 bases and J by 7 bases, with 20 bases between them. Germline V gives CDR1 SNHLY, CDR2 FYNNEI. CDR3 nucleotides: TGTGCCAGCAGTGTCACCGTCAGAGGGTTTCTCAACACCATATATTTT. Translation gives CASSVTVRGFLNTIYF.

This clonotype was detected many times. The chain carries TRBV27 and TRBJ1-5; D not certain. Germline V gene data show CDR1 as MNHEY and CDR2 as SMNVEV (reference sequence). This CDR3 has 13 amino acids. Trimming stripped 1 base from V and 3 bases from J, with 4 bases between. CDR3 coding DNA: TGTGCCAGCAGTTTATGGACCAATCAGCCCCAGCATTTT. The encoded protein is CASSLWTNQPQHF.

In its sample, this clonotype was seen many times. This chain joins TRBV2 and TRBJ1-2, with 9 bases lining up with TRBD1. The CDR3 spans 12 residues. Losses at the gene ends were 7 bases for V and 13 bases for J; bases not matched to a gene: 10. The germline CDR1 and CDR2 sequences are SNHLY and FYNNEI. In nucleotides, the CDR3 is TGTGCCAGCATCGGGACAGGGCTAGTCAGCACCTTC. It yields the protein CASIGTGLVSTF.

The gene calls are TRBV30 and TRBJ1-5; 8 bases fit TRBD1. This CDR3 has 15 residues. With V trimmed by 3 bases and J by 2 bases, 6 bases remained unmatched. Germline CDR1 GTSNPN, CDR2 SVGIG (reference sequence). CDR3 loop: CAWSEQGGGNQPQHF. The CDR3 DNA sequence: TGTGCCTGGAGCGAACAGGGGGGGGGCAATCAGCCCCAGCATTTT.

This clonotype was detected ten times or more. V and J are TRBV2 and TRBJ2-1, with 8 bases identical to TRBD2. This CDR3 has 13 amino acids. With V trimmed by 4 bases and J by 6 bases, 2 bases remained unmatched. Germline V CDR1 and CDR2: SNHLY, FYNNEI. The CDR3 coding sequence is TGTGCCAGCAGTGTAACTAGCGGCAATGAGCAGTTCTTC. Its translation is CASSVTSGNEQFF.

This clonotype occurred many times. The rearrangement joins TRBV20-1 to TRBJ1-1, with 9 bases that match TRBD1. CDR3 size: 13 residues. Per the germline V gene, CDR1 is DFQATT and CDR2 is SNEGSKA (reference sequence). With V trimmed by 5 bases and J by 5 bases, 6 bases remained unmatched. DNA for the CDR3: TGCAGTGCTGGGGGACAGGGTGAAACTGAAGCTTTCTTT. Its translation: CSAGGQGETEAFF.

This clonotype was detected only a few times. This chain connects TRBV7-9 to TRBJ1-5, with D perhaps matching TRBD1 (5 bases). The CDR3 contains 12 residues. The V gene's germline CDR1 is SEHNR and CDR2 FQNEAQ (reference sequence). Deletions cut 9 bases from V and 6 bases from J, with 12 bases between. CDR3 in amino acids: CASTRDGQPQHF. The CDR3 bases are TGTGCCAGTACCAGGGATGGTCAGCCCCAGCATTTT.

The V and J genes are TRBV11-2 and TRBJ1-4, with D possibly matching TRBD1 (6 bases). The CDR3 runs to 15 residues. Germline CDR1 SGHAT, CDR2 FQNNGV. Trimming took 1 base from V and 3 from J, leaving 9 bases between them. The CDR3 coding sequence is TGTGCCAGCAGCTTAGGGGGACAACCTAATGAAAAACTGTTTTTT. As protein: CASSLGGQPNEKLFF.

This clonotype showed up just a few times. This chain links TRBV12-3 or TRBV12-4 with TRBJ2-1, with 9 bases matching TRBD2. CDR3 length: 13 residues. V lost 8 bases and J lost 5; bases outside the gene matches: 4. In DNA form, the CDR3 reads TGTGCCAGCGTGTTAGCGGGAGACAATGAGCAGTTCTTC. This encodes CASVLAGDNEQFF.

This clonotype was recorded at least ten times. The gene calls are TRBV11-2 and TRBJ2-3, with D uncertain. The CDR3 has 13 amino acids. CDR1 SGHAT and CDR2 FQNNGV come from the germline V gene. Between the trimmed V and J ends, which lost 0 bases and 6 bases, there was a span of 7 bases. The chain's CDR3 is CASSLDVRDTQYF. The DNA for the CDR3 is TGTGCCAGCAGCTTAGATGTGAGGGATACGCAGTATTTT.

J is TRBJ2-3 and V is TRBV12-3 or TRBV12-4; D not resolved. The CDR3 is 12 amino acids. Trimming took 7 bases from V and 5 from J, leaving 10 bases between them. The CDR3 DNA is TGTGCCAGCACCCCCTCATTAGATACGCAGTATTTT. This encodes CASTPSLDTQYF.